These 7 T cell receptor beta chains came from one sample sequenced in a study of response to subunit inactivated influenza vaccine. Via MiXCR, TCRdb re-called the RT-PCR reads, giving one row per CDR3 protein. The profile covers hundreds of thousands of distinct CDR3 sequences, with 14% appearing a single time and less than 8.5% taken by the ten largest. Specimen: PBMCs from blood, collected about 14 days before vaccination. The source of these receptors is a man aged 45-60 years who received an inactivated influenza vaccine.

The sample holds a few counts of this clonotype. This chain links TRBV6-5 with TRBJ1-1, with D possibly being TRBD1 (5 bases). The CDR3 is made up of 15 amino acids. Trimming cost V 2 bases and J 0 bases, with 10 bases left between them. Germline CDR1 and CDR2: MNHEY and SVGAGI. CDR3 DNA: TGTGCCAGCAGTTACGGAGGGACTATGAACACTGAAGCTTTCTTT. It encodes CASSYGGTMNTEAFF.

This clonotype was detected a few times. The chain carries TRBV30 and TRBJ2-6; D perhaps matches TRBD1 (6 bases). Germline CDR1 GTSNPN, CDR2 SVGIG (reference sequence). The CDR3 spans 13 residues. Between the trimmed V and J ends, which lost 2 bases and 8 bases, there was a span of 10 bases. The CDR3 nucleotides are TGTGCCTGGAGTTGGGGGCCCACCAACGTCCTGACTTTC. This sequence encodes CAWSWGPTNVLTF.

The chain joins TRBV13 to TRBJ2-1, with D unclear. With 3 bases removed from V and 8 bases from J, the gap between germline ends came to 17 bases. The length of the CDR3 is 15 residues. Germline CDR1 and CDR2: PRHDT and FYEKMQ (reference sequence). CDR3 loop: CASSFPPDRTDEQFF. The CDR3 DNA follows: TGTGCCAGCAGCTTCCCCCCGGATCGAACGGATGAGCAGTTCTTC. Together with reference TRBV13 and TRBJ2-1, the CDR3 gives the full variable domain: AAGVIQSPRHLIKEKRETATLKCYPIPRHDTVYWYQQGPGQDPQFLISFYEKMQSDKGSIPDRFSAQQFSDYHSELNMSSLELGDSALYFCASSFPPDRTDEQFFGPGTRLTVL.

In its sample, this clonotype was seen a few times. V gene TRBV2 combines with J gene TRBJ1-2; D gene ambiguous. CDR1 is SNHLY and CDR2 is FYNNEI in the germline V gene. Trimming removed 1 base at V and 6 bases at J, with 12 bases between. This CDR3 comprises 14 residues. The CDR3 nucleotides read TGTGCCAGCAGTGAAGGCCCACGCCCCGATGGCTACACCTTC. This codes for CASSEGPRPDGYTF.

This clonotype occurred a few times. The chain uses TRBV7-9 and TRBJ2-2; perhaps TRBD2 as D (5 bases). The germline V gene has CDR1 SEHNR and CDR2 FQNEAQ (reference sequence). The V end lost 3 bases, the J end lost 1 base, and 6 bases lay between the germline ends. This CDR3 is built from 14 residues. The CDR3 coding sequence is TGTGCCAGCAGCTTTGAGGGGAACACCGGGGAGCTGTTTTTT. Residues: CASSFEGNTGELFF.

This clonotype appeared a few times. This rearrangement joins TRBV10-3 to TRBJ2-1; TRBD2 matches 10 bases. CDR1 is ENHRY and CDR2 is SYGVKD in the germline V gene. CDR3 length equals 16 residues. The junction had 6 bases not matched to a gene; V was cut back by 5 bases and J by 2 bases. The CDR3 nucleotides read TGTGCCATCAGTCTGACTAGCGGGTCCCCCTACAATGAGCAGTTCTTC. As protein: CAISLTSGSPYNEQFF.

This clonotype appeared many times. The V gene is TRBV5-1, the J gene TRBJ2-5, with 8 bases aligning to TRBD1. V lost 5 bases and J lost 5; bases outside the gene matches: 8. The CDR3 has 14 residues. Germline CDR1 and CDR2: SGHRS and YFSETQ. The CDR3 nucleotides are TGCGCCAGCAGAACCGGGACAGGCCAGGAGACCCAGTACTTC. Protein sequence: CASRTGTGQETQYF. The entire variable domain, with the rest obtained from reference TRBV5-1 and TRBJ2-5, is as follows: KAGVTQTPRYLIKTRGQQVTLSCSPISGHRSVSWYQQTPGQGLQFLFEYFSETQRNKGNFPGRFSGRQFSNSRSEMNVSTLELGDSALYLCASRTGTGQETQYFGPGTRLLVL.